These 11 T cell receptor beta chains were all obtained from the same sample, sequenced in a study of CD8 T cells in ankylosing spondylitis. TCRdb re-called the 5' RACE reads through MiXCR, storing one row per CDR3 protein. The sample lists approximately 9,000 distinct CDR3 sequences; 3% to 5% were seen once. Sequenced material: blood, either unsorted or a sorted T cell fraction (not recorded which). These receptors all come from a female donor with ankylosing spondylitis or in good health (not recorded which).

The table lists this clonotype with many counts. This chain connects TRBV9 to TRBJ2-2; weak D call: TRBD2 (7 bases). V lost 8 bases, J lost 3 bases, and 23 bases lay in between. Germline V gene sequence: CDR1 SGDLS, CDR2 YYNGEE. The length of the CDR3 is 17 residues. The CDR3 nucleotides are TGTGCCAGTAGACCTGGTGGACGGGGGGCAGACACCGGGGAGCTGTTTTTT. Its protein product is CASRPGGRGADTGELFF.

V usage is TRBV9 and J usage is TRBJ2-2; a possible D gene is TRBD2 (6 bases). The CDR3 is 13 amino acids. Germline CDR1 is SGDLS and CDR2 is YYNGEE. The V gene lost 3 bases and the J gene lost 6 bases, with 9 bases spanning the gap. CDR3 region: CASSATSPGELFF. CDR3 sequence (DNA): TGTGCCAGCAGCGCGACTAGTCCCGGGGAGCTGTTTTTT. Full variable domain (outside the CDR3, taken from reference TRBV9 and TRBJ2-2): DSGVTQTPKHLITATGQRVTLRCSPRSGDLSVYWYQQSLDQGLQFLIQYYNGEERAKGNILERFSAQQFPDLHSELNLSSLELGDSALYFCASSATSPGELFFGEGSRLTVL.

In this sample, this clonotype turned up many times. V and J are TRBV9 and TRBJ2-5; 9 positions agree with TRBD1. Trimming cost V 3 bases and J 4 bases; bases outside gene matches: 7. Germline V gene data show CDR1 as SGDLS and CDR2 as YYNGEE. The length of the CDR3 is 15 residues. The CDR3 reads CASSEGTGRGETQYF. The CDR3 DNA follows: TGTGCCAGCAGCGAGGGGACAGGGAGAGGAGAGACCCAGTACTTC.

This clonotype was detected many times. This chain joins TRBV9 and TRBJ2-5; the match to TRBD1 covers 7 bases. CDR1 is SGDLS and CDR2 is YYNGEE in the germline V gene. Unmatched junction bases numbered 5, after V lost 4 bases and J lost 2 bases. This CDR3 contains 14 residues. The CDR3 sequence: CASSPGTAQETQYF. CDR3 sequence (DNA): TGTGCCAGCAGCCCCGGGACAGCTCAAGAGACCCAGTACTTC.

This clonotype was counted ten times or more. The chain is built from TRBV9 and TRBJ2-5; D unclear. This CDR3 has 15 residues. Deletions cut 4 bases from V and 4 bases from J, with 17 bases between. The germline V gene has CDR1 SGDLS and CDR2 YYNGEE. Written as DNA, the CDR3 is TGTGCCAGCAGCACCGGCTGGGGTCGCGGAGAGACCCAGTACTTC. This codes for CASSTGWGRGETQYF. Full variable domain (outside the CDR3, taken from reference TRBV9 and TRBJ2-5): DSGVTQTPKHLITATGQRVTLRCSPRSGDLSVYWYQQSLDQGLQFLIQYYNGEERAKGNILERFSAQQFPDLHSELNLSSLELGDSALYFCASSTGWGRGETQYFGPGTRLLVL.

This clonotype appeared a few times. This chain joins TRBV9 and TRBJ2-1; D possibly matches TRBD1 or TRBD2 (5 bases each). V was pared by 2 bases and J by 2 bases, with 11 bases between. Germline V lookup: CDR1 SGDLS, CDR2 YYNGEE. CDR3 length: 15 amino acids. In DNA form, the CDR3 reads TGTGCCAGCAGCGTTTCGGGGCTACCCTACAATGAGCAGTTCTTC. Translating gives CASSVSGLPYNEQFF.

This clonotype was counted at least ten times. A single base separates this from a much larger clone, so it may be a read error. This chain connects TRBV9 to TRBJ1-5, with D tentatively TRBD1 (5 bases). Germline CDR1 and CDR2: SGDLS and YYNGEE. The CDR3 totals 14 residues. Trimming left V 3 bases short and J 1 base short, with 8 bases between. The CDR3 here is CASSGGESNQPQHF. The CDR3 DNA reads as TGTGCCAGCAGCGGGGGGGAGAGCAATCAGCCCCAGCATTTT.

This clonotype was observed at least ten times. The chain joins TRBV9 to TRBJ2-7; a possible D gene is TRBD2 (5 bases). This CDR3 has 14 residues. V was shortened by 0 bases and J by 2 bases, with 9 bases between the two germline ends. Looked up from germline, CDR1 is SGDLS and CDR2 is YYNGEE. In nucleotides, the CDR3 is TGTGCCAGCAGCGTAGCGGGGAACCCCTACGAGCAGTACTTC. This translates into CASSVAGNPYEQYF. Combining the CDR3 with reference TRBV9 and TRBJ2-7 gives the whole variable domain DSGVTQTPKHLITATGQRVTLRCSPRSGDLSVYWYQQSLDQGLQFLIQYYNGEERAKGNILERFSAQQFPDLHSELNLSSLELGDSALYFCASSVAGNPYEQYFGPGTRLTVT.

In this sample, this clonotype turned up a few times. V usage is TRBV9 and J usage is TRBJ1-2, with D unresolved. Looked up from germline, CDR1 is SGDLS and CDR2 is YYNGEE. The CDR3 runs to 12 residues. V was pared by 3 bases and J by 5 bases, with 8 bases between. CDR3 sequence reads: CASSAYGYGYTF. The DNA of the CDR3 is TGTGCCAGCAGCGCGTACGGTTATGGCTACACCTTC.

In its sample, this clonotype ranks as medium-sized (0.01 to 0.1%). The chain combines TRBV9 with TRBJ2-1; D is undetermined. The CDR3 consists of 15 residues. The germline V and J ends were trimmed by 0 bases and 4 bases, with 11 bases remaining between them. The germline V gene encodes CDR1 SGDLS and CDR2 YYNGEE. The CDR3 is CASSVARDRYNEQFF. In DNA, the CDR3 is TGTGCCAGCAGCGTAGCTCGAGACCGTTACAATGAGCAGTTCTTC.

The table lists this clonotype with many counts. This rearrangement joins TRBV9 to TRBJ1-1; D perhaps matches TRBD1 (6 bases). Germline V gene lookup returns CDR1 SGDLS and CDR2 YYNGEE. Trimming left V 0 bases short and J 8 bases short, with 8 bases between. The CDR3 loop spans 12 amino acids. CDR3 protein: CASSVGGQEAFF. In DNA form, the CDR3 reads TGTGCCAGCAGCGTAGGGGGGCAGGAAGCTTTCTTT.